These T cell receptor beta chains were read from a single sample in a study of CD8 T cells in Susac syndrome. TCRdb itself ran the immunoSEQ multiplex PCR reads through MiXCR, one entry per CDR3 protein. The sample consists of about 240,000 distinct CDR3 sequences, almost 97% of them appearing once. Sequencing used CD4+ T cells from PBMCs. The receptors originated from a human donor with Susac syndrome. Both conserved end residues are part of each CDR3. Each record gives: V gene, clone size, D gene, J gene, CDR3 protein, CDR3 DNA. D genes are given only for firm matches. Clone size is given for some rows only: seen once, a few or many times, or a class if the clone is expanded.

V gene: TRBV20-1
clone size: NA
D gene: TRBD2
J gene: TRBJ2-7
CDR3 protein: CSAPPSGGSEQYF
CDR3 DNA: TGCAGTGCCCCACCGTCGGGAGGGTCCGAGCAGTACTTC

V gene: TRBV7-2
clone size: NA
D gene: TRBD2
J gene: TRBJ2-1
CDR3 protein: CASSLTGTSANEQFF
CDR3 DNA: TGTGCCAGCAGCTTAACAGGGACTAGCGCTAATGAGCAGTTCTTC

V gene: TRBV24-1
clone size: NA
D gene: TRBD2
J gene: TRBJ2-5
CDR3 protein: CATSGLAGETQYF
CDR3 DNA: TGTGCCACCAGTGGGCTAGCGGGAGAGACCCAGTACTTC

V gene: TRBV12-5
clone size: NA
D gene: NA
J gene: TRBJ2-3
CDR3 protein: CASGLVAGSRITDTQYF
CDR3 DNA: TGTGCTAGTGGTTTGGTTGCCGGGAGTCGCATCACAGATACGCAGTATTTT

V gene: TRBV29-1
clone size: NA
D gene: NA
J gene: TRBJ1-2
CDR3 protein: CSVEGHYGYTF
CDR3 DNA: TGCAGCGTTGAGGGGCACTATGGCTACACCTTC

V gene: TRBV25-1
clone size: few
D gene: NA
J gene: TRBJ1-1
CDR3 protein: CASSLGRTEAFF
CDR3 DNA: TGTGCCAGCAGTCTGGGGAGGACTGAAGCTTTCTTT

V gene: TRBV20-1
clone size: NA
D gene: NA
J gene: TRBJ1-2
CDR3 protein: CSARDRGDNYGYTF
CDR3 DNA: TGCAGTGCTAGAGACAGGGGAGATAACTATGGCTACACCTTC

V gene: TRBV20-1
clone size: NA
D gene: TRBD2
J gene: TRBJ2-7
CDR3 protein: CSASMASGRGSYEQYF
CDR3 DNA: TGCAGTGCTAGTATGGCTAGCGGGAGAGGTTCCTACGAGCAGTACTTC

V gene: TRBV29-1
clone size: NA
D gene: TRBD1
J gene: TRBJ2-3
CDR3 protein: CSVDETGSVYSQYF
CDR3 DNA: TGCAGCGTTGACGAGACAGGGTCCGTTTACTCGCAGTATTTT

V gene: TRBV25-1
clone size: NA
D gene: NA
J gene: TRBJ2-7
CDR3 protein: CASRGQWEYEQYF
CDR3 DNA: TGTGCCAGCCGAGGGCAATGGGAATACGAGCAGTACTTC

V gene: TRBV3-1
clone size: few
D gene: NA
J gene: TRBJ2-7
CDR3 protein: CASSQELSPIYEQYF
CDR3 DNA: TGTGCCAGCAGCCAAGAATTGTCCCCCATCTACGAGCAGTACTTC

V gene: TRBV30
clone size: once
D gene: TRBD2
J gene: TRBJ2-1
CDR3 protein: CAWSVTYSGRAYNEQFF
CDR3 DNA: TGTGCCTGGAGTGTAACATACAGCGGGAGGGCCTACAATGAGCAGTTCTTC

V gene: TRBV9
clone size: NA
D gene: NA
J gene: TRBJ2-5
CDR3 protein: CASSARDETQYF
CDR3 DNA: TGTGCCAGCAGCGCGCGGGATGAGACCCAGTACTTC

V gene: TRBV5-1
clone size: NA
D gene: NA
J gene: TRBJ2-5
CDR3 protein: CASSLVGRAETQYF
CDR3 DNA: TGCGCCAGCAGCTTGGTGGGCAGGGCTGAGACCCAGTACTTC

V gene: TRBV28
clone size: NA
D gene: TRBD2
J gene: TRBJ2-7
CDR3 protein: CASYDRAGAWEQYF
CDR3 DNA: TGTGCCAGCTATGATCGGGCGGGAGCTTGGGAGCAGTACTTC

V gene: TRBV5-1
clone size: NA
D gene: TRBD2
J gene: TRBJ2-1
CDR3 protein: CASSLAAGDPSYNEQFF
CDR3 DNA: TGCGCCAGCAGCTTGGCTGCGGGGGATCCCTCCTACAATGAGCAGTTCTTC

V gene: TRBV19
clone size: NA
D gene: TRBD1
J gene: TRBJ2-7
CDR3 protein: CASTRYTGTGGYEQYF
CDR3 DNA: TGTGCCAGTACCCGGTATACAGGGACAGGAGGCTACGAGCAGTACTTC

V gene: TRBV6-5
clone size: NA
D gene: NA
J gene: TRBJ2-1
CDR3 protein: CASSYRGAAGNEQFF
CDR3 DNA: TGTGCCAGCAGTTACCGGGGGGCTGCCGGCAATGAGCAGTTCTTC

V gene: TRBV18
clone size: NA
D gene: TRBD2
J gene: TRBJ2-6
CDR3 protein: CASSFTSGASSGANVLTF
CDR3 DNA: TGTGCCAGCTCATTCACTAGCGGGGCAAGCTCTGGGGCCAACGTCCTGACTTTC

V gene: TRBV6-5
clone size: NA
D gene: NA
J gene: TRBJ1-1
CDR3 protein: CASSYRDPRFVFF
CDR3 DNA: TGTGCCAGCAGTTACCGGGACCCCCGTTTTGTTTTCTTT

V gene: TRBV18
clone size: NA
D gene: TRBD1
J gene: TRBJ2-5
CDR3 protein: CASSPVGGSRDGETQYF
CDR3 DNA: TGTGCCAGCTCACCCGTAGGGGGCTCCCGGGACGGGGAGACCCAGTACTTC

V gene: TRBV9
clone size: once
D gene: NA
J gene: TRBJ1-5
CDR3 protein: CASSVGETALNQPQHF
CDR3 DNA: TGTGCCAGCAGCGTAGGTGAGACAGCACTCAATCAGCCCCAGCATTTT

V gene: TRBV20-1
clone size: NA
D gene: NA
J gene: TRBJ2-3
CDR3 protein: CSASRWGGTDTQYF
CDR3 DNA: TGCAGTGCTAGTAGGTGGGGCGGCACAGATACGCAGTATTTT

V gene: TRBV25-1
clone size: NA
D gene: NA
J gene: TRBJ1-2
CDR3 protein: CASSQNYGYTF
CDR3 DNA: TGTGCCAGCAGCCAGAACTATGGCTACACCTTC

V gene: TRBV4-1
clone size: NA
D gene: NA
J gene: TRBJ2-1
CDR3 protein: CASRRTGGFEQFF
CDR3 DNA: TGCGCCAGCAGACGGACGGGGGGCTTTGAGCAGTTCTTC

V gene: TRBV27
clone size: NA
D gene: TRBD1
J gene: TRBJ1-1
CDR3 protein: CASRLPGQGAAEAFF
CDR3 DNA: TGTGCCAGCAGACTCCCCGGACAGGGGGCGGCTGAAGCTTTCTTT

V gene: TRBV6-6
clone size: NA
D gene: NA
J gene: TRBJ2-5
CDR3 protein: CASSYPGRKETQYF
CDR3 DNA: TGTGCCAGCAGTTACCCTGGCAGGAAAGAGACCCAGTACTTC

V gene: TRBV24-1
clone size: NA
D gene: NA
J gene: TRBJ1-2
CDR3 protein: CATSAQGYGYTF
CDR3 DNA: TGTGCCACCAGTGCCCAGGGGTATGGCTACACCTTC

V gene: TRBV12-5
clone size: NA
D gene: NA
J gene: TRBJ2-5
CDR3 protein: CASGQGGLSKETQYF
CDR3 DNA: TGTGCTAGTGGCCAAGGGGGACTAAGTAAAGAGACCCAGTACTTC

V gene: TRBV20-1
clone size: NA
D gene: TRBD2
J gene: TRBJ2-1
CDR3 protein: CSASGTGGLANFLQFF
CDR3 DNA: TGCAGTGCTAGTGGGACCGGAGGACTAGCGAATTTCTTACAGTTCTTC

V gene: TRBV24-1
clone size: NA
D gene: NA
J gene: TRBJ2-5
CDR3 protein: CATSDFGGAVETQYF
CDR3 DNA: TGTGCCACCAGTGATTTTGGGGGTGCGGTGGAGACCCAGTACTTC

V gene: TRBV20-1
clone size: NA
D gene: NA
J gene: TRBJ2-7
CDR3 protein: CSGLIGDEQYF
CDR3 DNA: TGCAGTGGCCTCATAGGGGACGAGCAGTACTTC

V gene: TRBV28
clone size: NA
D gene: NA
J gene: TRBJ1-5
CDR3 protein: CASSFLQPQHF
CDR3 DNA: TGTGCCAGCAGTTTTTTGCAGCCCCAGCATTTT

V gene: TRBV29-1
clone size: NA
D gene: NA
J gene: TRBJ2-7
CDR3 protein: CSATGRTSPYEQYF
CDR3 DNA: TGCAGCGCCACGGGCCGGACATCCCCCTACGAGCAGTACTTC

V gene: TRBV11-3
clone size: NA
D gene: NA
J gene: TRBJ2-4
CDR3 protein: CASQEKNIQYF
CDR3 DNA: TGTGCCAGCCAAGAGAAAAACATTCAGTACTTC

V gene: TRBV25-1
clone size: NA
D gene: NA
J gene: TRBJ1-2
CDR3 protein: CASKFKDPGYGYTF
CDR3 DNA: TGTGCCAGCAAATTCAAAGATCCAGGCTATGGCTACACCTTC

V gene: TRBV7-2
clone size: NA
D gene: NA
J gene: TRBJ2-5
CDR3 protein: CASSPAAAGTVETQYF
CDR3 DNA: TGTGCCAGCAGCCCCGCCGCGGCGGGTACTGTAGAGACCCAGTACTTC

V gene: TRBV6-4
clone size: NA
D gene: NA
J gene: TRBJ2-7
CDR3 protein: CASSEHPAGSAYEQYF
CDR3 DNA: TGTGCCAGCAGTGAACACCCAGCGGGTAGTGCGTATGAGCAGTACTTC

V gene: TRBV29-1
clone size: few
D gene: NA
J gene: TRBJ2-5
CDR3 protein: CSVGTVQETQYF
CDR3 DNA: TGCAGCGTTGGGACAGTCCAAGAGACCCAGTACTTC

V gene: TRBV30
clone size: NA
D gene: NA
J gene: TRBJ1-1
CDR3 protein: CAWSDRAETFF
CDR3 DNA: TGTGCCTGGAGTGATCGGGCAGAAACTTTCTTT

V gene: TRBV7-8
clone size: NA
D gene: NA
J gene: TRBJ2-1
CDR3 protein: CASIPRVSSYNEQFF
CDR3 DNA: TGTGCCAGCATACCTCGGGTATCGAGTTACAATGAGCAGTTCTTC

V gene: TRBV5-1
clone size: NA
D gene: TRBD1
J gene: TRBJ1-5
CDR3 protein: CASSLAPGTAYQPQHF
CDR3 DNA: TGCGCCAGCAGCTTGGCACCCGGGACAGCATATCAGCCCCAGCATTTT

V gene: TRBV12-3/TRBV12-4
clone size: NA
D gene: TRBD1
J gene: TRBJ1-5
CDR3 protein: CASSPLDRGNQPQHF
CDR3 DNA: TGTGCCAGCAGTCCCCTGGACAGGGGCAATCAGCCCCAGCATTTT

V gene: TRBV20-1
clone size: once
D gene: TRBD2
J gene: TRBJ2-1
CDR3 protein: CSAQTSGRTYNEQFF
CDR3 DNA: TGCAGTGCCCAAACTAGCGGAAGGACCTACAATGAGCAGTTCTTC

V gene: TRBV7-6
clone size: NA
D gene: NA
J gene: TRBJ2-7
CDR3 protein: CASNRVRGSTGEQYF
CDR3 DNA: TGTGCCAGCAACCGAGTCCGGGGCTCGACGGGAGAGCAGTACTTC

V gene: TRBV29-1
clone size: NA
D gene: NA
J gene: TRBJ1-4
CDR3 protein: CSVAGTNEKLFF
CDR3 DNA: TGCAGCGTTGCAGGGACAAATGAAAAACTGTTTTTT

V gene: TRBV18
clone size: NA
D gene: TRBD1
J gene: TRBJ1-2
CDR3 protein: CASSPGTGIHGYTF
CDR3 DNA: TGTGCCAGCTCACCCGGGACAGGGATCCATGGCTACACCTTC

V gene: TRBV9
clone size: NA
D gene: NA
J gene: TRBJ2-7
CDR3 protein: CASSVVVDSEQYF
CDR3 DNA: TGTGCCAGCAGCGTAGTAGTCGACTCCGAGCAGTACTTC

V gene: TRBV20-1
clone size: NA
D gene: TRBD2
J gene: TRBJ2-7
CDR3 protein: CSANLGTSEDEQYF
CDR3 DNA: TGCAGTGCTAACCTCGGGACTAGCGAAGACGAGCAGTACTTC

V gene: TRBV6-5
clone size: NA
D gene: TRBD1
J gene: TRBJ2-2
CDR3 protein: CASSRQGAGGELFF
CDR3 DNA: TGTGCCAGCAGTCGACAGGGGGCGGGTGGGGAGCTGTTTTTT

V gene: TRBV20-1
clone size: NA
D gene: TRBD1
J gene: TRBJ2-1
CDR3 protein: CSARKPGQGEFEQFF
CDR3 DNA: TGCAGTGCTAGAAAGCCGGGACAGGGAGAATTTGAGCAGTTCTTC

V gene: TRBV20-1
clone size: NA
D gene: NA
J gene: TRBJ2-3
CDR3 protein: CSATTPVAQYF
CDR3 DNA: TGCAGTGCTACCACCCCCGTGGCGCAGTATTTT

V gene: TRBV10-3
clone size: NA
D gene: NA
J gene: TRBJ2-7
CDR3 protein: CAISRAGDEQYF
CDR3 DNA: TGTGCCATCAGTCGGGCCGGGGACGAGCAGTACTTC

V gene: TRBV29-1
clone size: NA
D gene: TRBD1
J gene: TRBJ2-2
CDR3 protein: CSASGTGATGELFF
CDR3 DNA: TGCAGCGCCTCTGGGACAGGGGCCACCGGGGAGCTGTTTTTT